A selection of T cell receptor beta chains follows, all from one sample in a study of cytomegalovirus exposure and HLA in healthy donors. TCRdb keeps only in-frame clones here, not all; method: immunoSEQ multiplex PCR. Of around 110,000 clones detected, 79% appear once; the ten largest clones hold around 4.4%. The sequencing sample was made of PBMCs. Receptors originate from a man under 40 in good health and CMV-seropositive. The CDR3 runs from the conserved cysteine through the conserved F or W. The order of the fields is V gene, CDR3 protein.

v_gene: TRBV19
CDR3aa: CASSHPPTGRRREQYF

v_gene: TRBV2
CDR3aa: CASSEGQGLYGYTF

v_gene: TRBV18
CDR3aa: CASSPGGAGWSNQPQHF

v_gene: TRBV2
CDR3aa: CASSSADTQYF

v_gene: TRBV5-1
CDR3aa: CASSLGHVAYGYTF

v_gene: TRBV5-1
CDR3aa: CASSLGFGNTGELFF

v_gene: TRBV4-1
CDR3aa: CASSREGEGGNTIYF

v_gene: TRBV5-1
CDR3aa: CASQSGPYSNQPQHF

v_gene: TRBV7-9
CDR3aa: CASSPNRGSQETQYF

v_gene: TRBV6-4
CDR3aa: CASSGAAGYSPLHF

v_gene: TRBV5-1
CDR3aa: CASSDRDRGYTEAFF

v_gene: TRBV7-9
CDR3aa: CASSLRQAHTEAFF

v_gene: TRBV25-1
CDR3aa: CASRDWGRNQPQHF

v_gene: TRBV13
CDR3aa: CASSSSDSYYEQYF

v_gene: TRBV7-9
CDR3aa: CASSLQGAEEKLFF

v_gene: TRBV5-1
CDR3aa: CASSASGTGHYNEQFF

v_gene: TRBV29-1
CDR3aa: CSVMGWLALTDTQYF

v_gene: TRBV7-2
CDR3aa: CASSLQGTGTGRFTEAFF

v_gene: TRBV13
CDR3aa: CASSLGTSGRAEQYF

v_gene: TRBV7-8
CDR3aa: CASSLGATGNYGYTF

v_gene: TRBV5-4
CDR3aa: CASSNRDRGKEAFF

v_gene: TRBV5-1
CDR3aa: CASSFSLAGGSITDTQYF

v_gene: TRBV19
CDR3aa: CASGLFLAGGEDTQYF

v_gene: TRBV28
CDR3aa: CASYRRDGRSYNEQFF

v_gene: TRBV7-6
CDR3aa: CASSLGRGGEQYF

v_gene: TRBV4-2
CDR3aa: CASSQGRGQETQYF

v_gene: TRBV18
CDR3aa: CASSPPGQRAYEQYF

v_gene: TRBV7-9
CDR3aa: CVSSYSGTGSGYTF

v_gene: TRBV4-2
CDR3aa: CASSQASRDEQFF

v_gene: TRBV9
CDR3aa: CASSLQGGTEAFF

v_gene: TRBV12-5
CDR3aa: CASGLDDRDTDTQYF

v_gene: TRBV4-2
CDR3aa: CASSQVSERYEQYF

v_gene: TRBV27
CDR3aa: CASSLNGGHTEAFF

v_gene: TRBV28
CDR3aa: CASSSPKRSKETQYF

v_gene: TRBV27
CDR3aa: CASSLIFGTGTDTQYF

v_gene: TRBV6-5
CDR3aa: CASSYGTGLNEQFF

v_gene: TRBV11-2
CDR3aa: CASSFLPVMNTEAFF

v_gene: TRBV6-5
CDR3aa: CASSYDRQLAPLHF

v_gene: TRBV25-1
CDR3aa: CASSPSWGRTYF

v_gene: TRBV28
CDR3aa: CATRTSGAGQVEQYF

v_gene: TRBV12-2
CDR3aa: CASRAAGQWVENSPLHF

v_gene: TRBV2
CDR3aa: CASSERRGLLGGEQYF

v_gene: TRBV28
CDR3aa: CASSLRTGFLYGYTF

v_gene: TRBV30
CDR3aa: CAWKWGSNTEAFF

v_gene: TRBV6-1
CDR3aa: CASSTWRTQYF

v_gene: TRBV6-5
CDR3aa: CASRTGANYGYTF

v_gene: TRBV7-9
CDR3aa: CASSLELAGESPGINEQFF

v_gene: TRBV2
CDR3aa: CASSSTRGREKLFF

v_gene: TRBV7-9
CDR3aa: CASSLALAGGYTDTQYF

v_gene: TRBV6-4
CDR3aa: CASGIRDRDYNQPQHF

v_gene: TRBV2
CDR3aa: CASSGGTGQETQYF